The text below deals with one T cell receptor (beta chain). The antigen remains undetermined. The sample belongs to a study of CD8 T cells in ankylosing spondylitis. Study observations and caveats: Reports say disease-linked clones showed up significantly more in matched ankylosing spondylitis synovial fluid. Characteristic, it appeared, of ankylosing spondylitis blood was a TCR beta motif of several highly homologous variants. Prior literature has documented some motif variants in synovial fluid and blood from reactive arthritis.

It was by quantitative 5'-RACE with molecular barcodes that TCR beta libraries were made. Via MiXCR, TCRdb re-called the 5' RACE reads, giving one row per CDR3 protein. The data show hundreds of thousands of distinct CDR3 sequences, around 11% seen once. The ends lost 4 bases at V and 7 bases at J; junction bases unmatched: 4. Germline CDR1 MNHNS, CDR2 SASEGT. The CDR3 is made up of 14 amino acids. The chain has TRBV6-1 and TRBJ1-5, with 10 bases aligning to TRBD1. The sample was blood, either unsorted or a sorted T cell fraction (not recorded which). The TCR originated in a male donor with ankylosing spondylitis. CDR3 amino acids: CASSAGTGEQPQHF. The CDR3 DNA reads TGTGCCAGCAGTGCCGGGACAGGGGAACAGCCCCAGCATTTT.